Listed below are T cell receptor beta chains from one sample, sequenced in a study of T cell responses to AZD1222 COVID-19 vaccine. Measured with immunoSEQ multiplex PCR; TCRdb has only the in-frame clones, and not every one. The sample has about 110,000 clones; roughly 90% are singletons. This sample comprised peripheral blood, obtained on day 0 of AZD1222 vaccination. The receptors derive from an adult in good health. CDR3s include the opening cysteine and the closing phenylalanine or tryptophan. A D gene is named only where the DNA matches it firmly. Not all rows give a size; the values are once, few, many and, for expanded clones, a class.

>TRBV9|.|TRBD2|TRBJ2-1
CASSVSGTSVNEQFF
TGTGCCAGCAGCGTCTCCGGGACTAGCGTCAATGAGCAGTTCTTC
>TRBV7-9|.|.|TRBJ1-5
CASSSGGWDQPQHF
TGTGCCAGCAGCTCGGGAGGGTGGGATCAGCCCCAGCATTTT
>TRBV3-1/TRBV3-2|once|TRBD1|TRBJ1-5
CASSRTTGGGQPQHF
TGTGCCAGCAGCCGTACGACAGGGGGGGGTCAGCCCCAGCATTTT
>TRBV5-1|.|TRBD1|TRBJ1-1
CASSPTGQSNLNTEAFF
TGCGCCAGCAGCCCGACGGGACAGTCTAATTTGAACACTGAAGCTTTCTTT
>TRBV11-3|.|TRBD2|TRBJ2-3
CASSFDSGMSDTQYF
TGTGCCAGCAGCTTTGATAGCGGGATGTCGGATACGCAGTATTTT
>TRBV2|.|.|TRBJ2-3
CASLPYGTSTDTQYF
TGTGCCAGCCTCCCCTACGGGACTAGCACAGATACGCAGTATTTT
>TRBV11-3|.|.|TRBJ2-3
CASSSGPITDTQYF
TGTGCCAGCAGCTCGGGACCGATCACAGATACGCAGTATTTT
>TRBV7-9|.|.|TRBJ1-1
CASSLGRLNTEAFF
TGTGCCAGCAGCTTAGGACGGTTGAACACTGAAGCTTTCTTT
>TRBV6-2/TRBV6-3|.|TRBD1|TRBJ2-1
CASSYPATGISYNEQFF
TGTGCCAGCAGTTACCCCGCGACAGGGATATCCTACAATGAGCAGTTCTTC
>TRBV6-1|.|.|TRBJ1-5
CASRGGGGQPQHF
TGTGCCAGCAGGGGTGGAGGGGGTCAGCCCCAGCATTTT
>TRBV5-6|.|.|TRBJ1-6
CASSLVGASRHNSPLHF
TGTGCCAGCAGCTTGGTTGGGGCCTCGAGGCATAATTCACCCCTCCACTTT
>TRBV20-1|.|.|TRBJ2-7
CSAYSYEQYF
TGCAGTGCTTATTCTTACGAGCAGTACTTC
>TRBV10-1|.|.|TRBJ1-1
CASIRPTEAFF
TGCGCCAGCATTCGGCCTACTGAAGCTTTCTTT
>TRBV24-1|.|TRBD2|TRBJ2-1
CATSDPAGVYEQFF
TGTGCCACCAGTGATCCAGCGGGAGTATATGAGCAGTTCTTC
>TRBV4-3|.|.|TRBJ1-2
CASSQDRPAANYGYTF
TGCGCCAGCAGCCAAGATCGGCCAGCAGCTAACTATGGCTACACCTTC
>TRBV19|.|.|TRBJ1-1
CATHDGTEAFF
TGTGCCACCCACGACGGCACTGAAGCTTTCTTT
>TRBV19|few|.|TRBJ1-6
CASKPGGSYNSPLHF
TGTGCCAGTAAACCGGGGGGGTCCTATAATTCACCCCTCCACTTT
>TRBV5-6|.|.|TRBJ1-2
CASSRGGVLFGYTF
TGTGCCAGCAGCCGGGGCGGGGTCCTATTTGGCTACACCTTC
>TRBV7-6|.|TRBD1|TRBJ2-3
CASSPRTGVRTDTQYF
TGTGCCAGCAGCCCCAGGACAGGGGTCCGCACAGATACGCAGTATTTT
>TRBV6-2/TRBV6-3|.|.|TRBJ1-5
CASSWGLSNQPQHF
TGTGCCAGCAGTTGGGGCCTTAGCAATCAGCCCCAGCATTTT
>TRBV5-1|.|TRBD1|TRBJ1-1
CASKTNRDRETAFF
TGCGCCAGCAAGACAAACCGGGACAGGGAGACGGCTTTCTTT
>TRBV14|.|.|TRBJ1-6
CASSQGWAGLNSPLHF
TGTGCCAGCAGCCAAGGTTGGGCAGGGCTCAATTCACCCCTCCACTTT
>TRBV30|.|TRBD1|TRBJ2-7
CAWSRGGGQGAREQYF
TGTGCCTGGTCCAGAGGAGGAGGACAGGGGGCTAGGGAGCAGTACTTC
>TRBV28|.|TRBD1|TRBJ1-2
CATGSGQGSPLYGYTF
TGTGCCACCGGGTCGGGACAGGGGTCGCCCCTCTATGGCTACACCTTC
>TRBV24-1|.|TRBD2|TRBJ2-1
CATSGGLAPSSYNEQFF
TGTGCCACCAGTGGGGGACTAGCGCCGAGCTCCTACAATGAGCAGTTCTTC
>TRBV12-3/TRBV12-4|.|.|TRBJ1-2
CASSFGGEGGYTF
TGTGCCAGCAGTTTCGGGGGGGAAGGGGGCTACACCTTC
>TRBV19|.|TRBD2|TRBJ2-1
CASSIWAASGTLYNEQFF
TGTGCCAGTAGTATTTGGGCGGCTAGCGGGACCCTCTACAATGAGCAGTTCTTC
>TRBV9|.|TRBD1|TRBJ2-1
CASSSPGQNSPPQSSYNEQFF
TGTGCCAGCAGCTCTCCGGGACAGAATTCCCCCCCCCAAAGCTCCTACAATGAGCAGTTCTTC
>TRBV5-1|few|TRBD1|TRBJ1-1
CASSRDRPDTEAFF
TGCGCCAGCAGCCGGGACAGGCCGGACACTGAAGCTTTCTTT
>TRBV9|.|TRBD1|TRBJ2-3
CASSTQQGGTDTQYF
TGTGCCAGCAGCACCCAACAGGGGGGCACAGATACGCAGTATTTT
>TRBV11-2|.|.|TRBJ2-7
CANLTFGRGPPLSYEQYF
TGTGCCAACTTGACCTTTGGCAGGGGACCGCCACTGTCCTACGAGCAGTACTTC
>TRBV10-1|.|.|TRBJ1-5
CASWTVDQPQHF
TGCGCCAGCTGGACAGTTGATCAGCCCCAGCATTTT
>TRBV5-1|.|.|TRBJ2-1
CASSLVGYNEQFF
TGCGCCAGCAGCTTGGTCGGATACAATGAGCAGTTCTTC
>TRBV19|.|.|TRBJ2-3
CASSPLDRSGDTQYF
TGTGCCAGTAGTCCTCTTGACAGGTCTGGTGATACGCAGTATTTT
>TRBV19|.|TRBD1|TRBJ1-2
CASAPSGTDGYTF
TGTGCCAGTGCGCCCTCCGGGACAGATGGCTACACCTTC
>TRBV19|.|.|TRBJ1-2
CASSRPGQSNYGYTF
TGTGCCAGTAGTCGCCCCGGGCAGTCTAACTATGGCTACACCTTC
>TRBV24-1|once|TRBD2|TRBJ2-2
CATSDRGLAGRDTGELFF
TGTGCCACCAGTGACCGCGGACTAGCGGGACGGGACACCGGGGAGCTGTTTTTT
>TRBV3-1/TRBV3-2|once|.|TRBJ1-2
CASSQSGAPNYGYTF
TGTGCCAGCAGCCAATCGGGGGCACCTAACTATGGCTACACCTTC
>TRBV9|.|.|TRBJ1-4
CASSVGGQLNEKLFF
TGTGCCAGCAGCGTAGGCGGGCAGCTTAATGAAAAACTGTTTTTT
>TRBV6-5|.|.|TRBJ1-2
CASGLTQSYGYTF
TGTGCCAGCGGACTGACCCAGAGCTATGGCTACACCTTC
>TRBV4-1|.|.|TRBJ1-2
CASSRVGTGNYGYTF
TGCGCCAGCAGCCGAGTCGGGACCGGTAACTATGGCTACACCTTC
>TRBV18|.|.|TRBJ2-7
CASSSLYEQYF
TGTGCCAGCTCATCGCTGTACGAGCAGTACTTC
>TRBV4-1|.|TRBD2|TRBJ2-5
CASSQEAGTSGQETQYF
TGCGCCAGCAGCCAAGAAGCCGGGACTAGCGGACAAGAGACCCAGTACTTC
>TRBV9|.|.|TRBJ2-2
CASSAEGDTNTGELFF
TGTGCCAGCAGCGCGGAGGGGGATACGAACACCGGGGAGCTGTTTTTT
>TRBV24-1|.|.|TRBJ2-7
CATSEGGGSYEQYF
TGTGCCACCAGTGAGGGCGGCGGCTCCTACGAGCAGTACTTC
>TRBV10-2|.|.|TRBJ1-2
CASRQTSNYGYTF
TGCGCCAGCAGGCAGACAAGTAACTATGGCTACACCTTC
>TRBV5-4|.|.|TRBJ2-1
CASSTRARLQVDEQFF
TGTGCCAGCAGCACGAGGGCTAGGCTTCAGGTGGATGAGCAGTTCTTC
>TRBV11-3|.|.|TRBJ2-5
CASSLGPPPETQYF
TGTGCCAGCAGCTTGGGCCCCCCACCAGAGACCCAGTACTTC